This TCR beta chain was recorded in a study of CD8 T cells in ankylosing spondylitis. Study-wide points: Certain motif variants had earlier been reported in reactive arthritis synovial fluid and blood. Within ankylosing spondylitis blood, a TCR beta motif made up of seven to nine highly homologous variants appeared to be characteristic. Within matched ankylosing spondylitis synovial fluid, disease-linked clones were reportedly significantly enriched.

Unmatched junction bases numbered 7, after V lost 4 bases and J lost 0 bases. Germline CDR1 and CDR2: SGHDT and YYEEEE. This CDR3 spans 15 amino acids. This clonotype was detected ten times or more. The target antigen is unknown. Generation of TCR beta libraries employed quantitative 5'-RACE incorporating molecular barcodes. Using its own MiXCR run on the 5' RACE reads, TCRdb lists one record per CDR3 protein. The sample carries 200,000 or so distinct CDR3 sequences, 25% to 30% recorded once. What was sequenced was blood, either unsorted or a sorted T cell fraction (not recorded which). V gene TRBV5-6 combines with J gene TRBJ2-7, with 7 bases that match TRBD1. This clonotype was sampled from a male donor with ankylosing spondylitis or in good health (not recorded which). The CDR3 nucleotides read TGTGCCAGCAGCGTGACAGGGACCGGCTCCTACGAGCAGTACTTC. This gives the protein CASSVTGTGSYEQYF.